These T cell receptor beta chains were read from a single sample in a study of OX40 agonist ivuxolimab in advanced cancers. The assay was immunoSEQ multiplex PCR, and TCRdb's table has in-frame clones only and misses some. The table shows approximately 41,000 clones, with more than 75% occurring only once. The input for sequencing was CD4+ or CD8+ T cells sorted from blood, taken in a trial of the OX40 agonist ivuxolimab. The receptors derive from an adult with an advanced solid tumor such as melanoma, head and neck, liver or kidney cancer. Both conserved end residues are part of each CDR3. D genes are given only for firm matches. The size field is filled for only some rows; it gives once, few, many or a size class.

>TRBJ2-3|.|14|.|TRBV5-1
TGCGCCAGCACTAAGGGGGAGAGGGCAGATACGCAGTATTTT
CASTKGERADTQYF
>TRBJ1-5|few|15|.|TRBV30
TGTGCCTGGAGCGAGGGACACCATAGCAATCAGCCCCAGCATTTT
CAWSEGHHSNQPQHF
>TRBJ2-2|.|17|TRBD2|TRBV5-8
TGTGCCAGCAGTCAAGATGGACTAGCGGGACCTACCGGGGAGCTGTTTTTT
CASSQDGLAGPTGELFF
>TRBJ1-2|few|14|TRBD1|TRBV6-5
TGTGCCAGCACCCCTGGGACAGGGGGCTATGGCTACACCTTC
CASTPGTGGYGYTF
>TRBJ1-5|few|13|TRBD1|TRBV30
TGTGCCTGGAGTGGACAGGGCCCTCAGCCCCAGCATTTT
CAWSGQGPQPQHF
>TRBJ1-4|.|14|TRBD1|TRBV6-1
TGTGCCAGCAGTGCCAGGGGGGGTAATGAAAAACTGTTTTTT
CASSARGGNEKLFF
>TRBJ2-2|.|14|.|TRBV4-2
TGTGCCAGCAGCCAGTCTACAGATCCCGGGGAGCTGTTTTTT
CASSQSTDPGELFF
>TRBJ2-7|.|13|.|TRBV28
TGTGCCAGCACCCAACAGGGTAGACACGAGCAGTACTTC
CASTQQGRHEQYF
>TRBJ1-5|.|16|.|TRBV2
TGTGCCAGCACCGAAGGAAGAGGGGGGGAGACTAAGCCCCAGCATTTT
CASTEGRGGETKPQHF
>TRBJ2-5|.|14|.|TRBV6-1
TGTGCCAGCAGTGAAGCGCCACGGGTGGAGACCCAGTACTTC
CASSEAPRVETQYF
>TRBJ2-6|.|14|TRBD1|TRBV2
TGTGCCAGCAGAGACAGGGGCGGGGCCAACGTCCTGACTTTC
CASRDRGGANVLTF
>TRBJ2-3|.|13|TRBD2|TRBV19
TGTGCAGCTAGCGGGATGTTAGCAGATACGCAGTATTTT
CAASGMLADTQYF
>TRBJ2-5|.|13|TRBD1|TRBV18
TGTGCCAGCTCACCGGGACAGAAAGAGACCCAGTACTTC
CASSPGQKETQYF
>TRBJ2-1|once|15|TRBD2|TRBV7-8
TGTGCCAGCAGGCGGACTAGCGGGGTTTACAATGAGCAGTTCTTC
CASRRTSGVYNEQFF
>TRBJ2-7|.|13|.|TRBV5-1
TGCGCCAGCAGCGACACCAGCTCCTACGAGCAGTACTTC
CASSDTSSYEQYF
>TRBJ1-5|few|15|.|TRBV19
TGTGCCAGTACCGAGTCGAGGAGATGGAGCCAGCCCCAGCATTTT
CASTESRRWSQPQHF
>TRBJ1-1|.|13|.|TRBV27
TGTGCCAGCAGCACAGAGGTGGACACTGAAGCTTTCTTT
CASSTEVDTEAFF
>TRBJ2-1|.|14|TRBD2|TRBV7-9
TGTGCCAGCGGGATCGGGACTACTTACAATGAGCAGTTCTTC
CASGIGTTYNEQFF
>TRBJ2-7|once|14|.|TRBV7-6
TGTGCCAGCGGCCCCTACCTCAATGTCTACGAGCAGTACTTC
CASGPYLNVYEQYF
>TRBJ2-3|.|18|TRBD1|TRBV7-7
TGTGCCAGCAGCGTATCGCCCGCCGGGACAGGGGGCACAGATACGCAGTATTTT
CASSVSPAGTGGTDTQYF
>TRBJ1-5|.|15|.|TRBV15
TGTGCCACCAGCAGGGACGAAGGCCGCAATCAGCCCCAGCATTTT
CATSRDEGRNQPQHF
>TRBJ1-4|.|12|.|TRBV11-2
TGTGCCAGCAGCCGACTCGATGAAAAACTGTTTTTT
CASSRLDEKLFF
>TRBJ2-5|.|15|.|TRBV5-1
TGCGCCAGCAAGGGAACGCAGAACTACCAAGAGACCCAGTACTTC
CASKGTQNYQETQYF
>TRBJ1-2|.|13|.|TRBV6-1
TGTGCCAGCAGTCTGGGTATTAACTATGGCTACACCTTC
CASSLGINYGYTF
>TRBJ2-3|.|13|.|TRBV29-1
TGCAGCGTTGATCGGGCTTGGTCAGATACGCAGTATTTT
CSVDRAWSDTQYF
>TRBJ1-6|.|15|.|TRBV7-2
TGTGCCAGCACCCCCACAGGAGGGAATAATTCACCCCTCCACTTT
CASTPTGGNNSPLHF
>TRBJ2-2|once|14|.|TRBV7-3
TGTGCCAGCAGCTTATCCGTCGCAGCCGGGGAGCTGTTTTTT
CASSLSVAAGELFF
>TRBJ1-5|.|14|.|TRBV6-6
TGTGCCAGCAGTAAGGGGGGCGGCAATCAGCCCCAGCATTTT
CASSKGGGNQPQHF
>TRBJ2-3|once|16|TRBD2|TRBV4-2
TGTGCCAGCAGCCAAGCTAGCGGGAGGGCCGGGACTACGCAGTATTTT
CASSQASGRAGTTQYF
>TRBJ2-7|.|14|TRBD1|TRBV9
TGTGCCAGCAGCGTAGGACAGGGCTACTACGAGCAGTACTTC
CASSVGQGYYEQYF
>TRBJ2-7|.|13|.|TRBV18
TGTGCCAGCTCACCATCCCTTGCCTACGAGCAGTACTTC
CASSPSLAYEQYF
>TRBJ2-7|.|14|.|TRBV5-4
TGTGCCAGCAGCTTGGAGGTAGCGGCCTACGAGCAGTACTTC
CASSLEVAAYEQYF
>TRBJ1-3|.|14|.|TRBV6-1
TGTGCCAGCAGCAAGACAGGCGGTGGAAACACCATATATTTT
CASSKTGGGNTIYF
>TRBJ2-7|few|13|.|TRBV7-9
TGTGCCAGCAGCTTGGATTCTTACTACGAGCAGTACTTC
CASSLDSYYEQYF
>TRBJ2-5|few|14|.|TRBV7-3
TGTGCCACCCCGGGGGAGTGGGGGGAAGAGACCCAGTACTTC
CATPGEWGEETQYF
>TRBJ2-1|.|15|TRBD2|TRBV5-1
TGCGCCAGCAGCTTGGGGGACTACTCCTACAATGAGCAGTTCTTC
CASSLGDYSYNEQFF
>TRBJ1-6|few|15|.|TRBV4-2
TGTGCCAGCAGCCAAGGAAGGGGATTGGGTTCACCCCTCCACTTT
CASSQGRGLGSPLHF
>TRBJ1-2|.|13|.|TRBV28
TGTGCCAGCAGTCCAGGGTCCGTGGATGGCTACACCTTC
CASSPGSVDGYTF
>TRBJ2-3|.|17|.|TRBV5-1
TGCGCCAGCAGCGTGGTGCTCGGTGGGGGGAGCACAGATACGCAGTATTTT
CASSVVLGGGSTDTQYF
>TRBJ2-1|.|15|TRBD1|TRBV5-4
TGTGCCAGCAGTTCCGGGACAGATGATCACAATGAGCAGTTCTTC
CASSSGTDDHNEQFF
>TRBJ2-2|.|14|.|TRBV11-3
TGTGCCAGCAGGTGGTGGGGGAACACCGGGGAGCTGTTTTTT
CASRWWGNTGELFF
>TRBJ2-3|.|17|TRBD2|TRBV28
TGTGCCAGCAGTGAGGCGGCGGAGCGGGGCCCCACAGATACGCAGTATTTT
CASSEAAERGPTDTQYF